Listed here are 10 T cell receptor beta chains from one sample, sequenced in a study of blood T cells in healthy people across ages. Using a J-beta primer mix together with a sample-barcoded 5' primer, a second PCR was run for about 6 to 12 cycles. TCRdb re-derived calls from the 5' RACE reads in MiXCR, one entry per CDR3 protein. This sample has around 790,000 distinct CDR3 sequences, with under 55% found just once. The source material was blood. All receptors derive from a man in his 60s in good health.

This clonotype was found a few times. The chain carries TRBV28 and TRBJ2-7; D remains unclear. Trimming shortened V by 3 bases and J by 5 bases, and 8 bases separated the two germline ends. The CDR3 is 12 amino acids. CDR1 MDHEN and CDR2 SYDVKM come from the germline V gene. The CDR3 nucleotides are TGTGCCAGCAGTTTGGGGTTCCACGAGCAGTACTTC. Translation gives CASSLGFHEQYF.

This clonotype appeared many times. CDR3 protein: CAISEWIYNEQFF. The CDR3 region has the DNA TGTGCCATCAGTGAGTGGATATACAATGAGCAGTTCTTC. The J gene is TRBJ2-1, the V gene TRBV10-3; no firm D call. With 1 base removed from V and 4 bases from J, the gap between germline ends came to 5 bases. In germline, CDR1 is ENHRY, CDR2 SYGVKD. CDR3 length equals 13 residues.

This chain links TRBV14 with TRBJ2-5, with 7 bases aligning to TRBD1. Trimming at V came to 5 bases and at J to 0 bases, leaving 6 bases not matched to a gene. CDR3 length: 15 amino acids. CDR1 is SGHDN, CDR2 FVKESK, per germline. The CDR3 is CASSEHRGYQETQYF. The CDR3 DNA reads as TGTGCCAGCAGCGAACACAGGGGATACCAAGAGACCCAGTACTTC.

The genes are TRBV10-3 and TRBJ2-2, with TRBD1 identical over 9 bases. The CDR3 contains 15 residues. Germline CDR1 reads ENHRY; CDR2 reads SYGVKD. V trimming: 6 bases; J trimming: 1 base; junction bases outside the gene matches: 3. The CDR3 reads CAIRPGQGNTGELFF. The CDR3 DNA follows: TGTGCCATCAGGCCGGGACAGGGGAACACCGGGGAGCTGTTTTTT.

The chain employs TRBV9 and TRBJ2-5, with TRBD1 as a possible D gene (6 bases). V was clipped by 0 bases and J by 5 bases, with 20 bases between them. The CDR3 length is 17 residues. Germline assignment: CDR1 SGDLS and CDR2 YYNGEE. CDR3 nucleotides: TGTGCCAGCAGCGTAGGGTCATCCAGGGGCCTGTCGGAGACCCAGTACTTC. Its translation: CASSVGSSRGLSETQYF.

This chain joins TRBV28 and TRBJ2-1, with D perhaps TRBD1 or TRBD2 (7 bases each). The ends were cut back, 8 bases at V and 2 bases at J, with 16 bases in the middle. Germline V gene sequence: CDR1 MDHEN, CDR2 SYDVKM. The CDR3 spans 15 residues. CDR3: CASGQGGRTYNEQFF. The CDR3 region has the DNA TGTGCCAGCGGCCAGGGGGGGCGGACCTACAATGAGCAGTTCTTC.

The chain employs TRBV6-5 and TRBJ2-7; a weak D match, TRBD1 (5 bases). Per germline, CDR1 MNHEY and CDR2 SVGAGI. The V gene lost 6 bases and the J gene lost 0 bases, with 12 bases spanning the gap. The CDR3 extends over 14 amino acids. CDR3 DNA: TGTGCCAGCAGGTACCAAACAGGCTCCTACGAGCAGTACTTC. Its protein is CASRYQTGSYEQYF.

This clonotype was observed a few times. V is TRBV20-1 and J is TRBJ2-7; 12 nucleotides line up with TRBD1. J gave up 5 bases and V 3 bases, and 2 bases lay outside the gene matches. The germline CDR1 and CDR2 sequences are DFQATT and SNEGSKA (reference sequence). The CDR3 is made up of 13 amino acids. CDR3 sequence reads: CSARGQGADEQYF. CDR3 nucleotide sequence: TGCAGTGCTAGGGGACAGGGGGCGGACGAGCAGTACTTC.

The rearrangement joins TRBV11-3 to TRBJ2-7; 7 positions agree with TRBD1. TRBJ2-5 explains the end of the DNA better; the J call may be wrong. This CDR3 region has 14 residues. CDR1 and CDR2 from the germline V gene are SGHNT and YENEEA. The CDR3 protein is CASSLHRGDETQYF. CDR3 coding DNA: TGTGCCAGCAGCTTACACAGGGGAGACGAGACCCAGTACTTC.

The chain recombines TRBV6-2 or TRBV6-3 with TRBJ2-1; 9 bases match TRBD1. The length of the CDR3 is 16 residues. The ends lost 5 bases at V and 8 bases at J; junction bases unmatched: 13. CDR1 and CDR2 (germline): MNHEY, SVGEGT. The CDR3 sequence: CASSPLDRGKGDEQFF. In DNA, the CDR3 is TGTGCCAGCAGTCCACTCGACAGGGGGAAGGGGGATGAGCAGTTCTTC.